Sequencing of this T cell receptor (beta chain) was carried out in a study of response to subunit inactivated influenza vaccine. Overall study results and limits: Only a handful of new T cells, the authors suggested, are recruited with each seasonal influenza vaccination.

One entry per CDR3 protein, called by TCRdb with MiXCR from the RT-PCR reads. Among around 150,000 distinct CDR3 sequences listed, around 9.9% were seen once. The CDR3 has 16 residues. The V end lost 7 bases, the J end lost 2 bases, and 20 bases lay between the germline ends. Germline V gene data show CDR1 as MDHEN and CDR2 as SYDVKM. Remarks on this clonotype: What it binds is unknown.

The TCR originated in a man in his fifties who received an inactivated influenza vaccine. The chain recombines TRBV28 with TRBJ2-5; no firm D call. Sample: non-naive T cells sorted from PBMCs, taken more than 35 days after vaccination. The CDR3 spells CASTPVGMGIQETQYF. In DNA, the CDR3 is TGTGCCAGCACCCCAGTGGGAATGGGAATACAAGAGACCCAGTACTTC.